This is a list of T cell receptor beta chains from one sample in a study of long-term antiretroviral therapy in people with HIV. The repertoire was sequenced with immunoSEQ multiplex PCR; TCRdb's copy has only in-frame clones and lacks some. The repertoire includes around 27,000 clones, roughly 84% of them detected once, and 7% to 9% sits in the top ten. Here the sequenced sample was unsorted PBMCs, taken 3 years after starting antiretroviral therapy. The receptors stem from a man aged 40-49 years with HIV. The CDR3 runs from the conserved cysteine through the conserved F or W. The order of the fields is CDR3 DNA, CDR3 protein, CDR3 length, V gene, clone size, D gene, J gene. A D gene is named only where the DNA matches it firmly. The size field is filled for only some rows; it gives once, few, many or a size class.

CDR3nt: TGTGCCAGTAGTATTCTATTGGGGGGCACGGGCACTGAAGCTTTCTTT
CDR3aa: CASSILLGGTGTEAFF
len: 16
v_gene: TRBV19
abundance: NA
d_gene: NA
j_gene: TRBJ1-1

CDR3nt: TGTGCCAGCTCACCCGACAGGGCCTCTGAAGCTTTCTTT
CDR3aa: CASSPDRASEAFF
len: 13
v_gene: TRBV18
abundance: NA
d_gene: TRBD1
j_gene: TRBJ1-1

CDR3nt: TGCAGCGTTGAGTGGGGGGGGCCCGCTAACTATGGCTACACCTTC
CDR3aa: CSVEWGGPANYGYTF
len: 15
v_gene: TRBV29-1
abundance: NA
d_gene: NA
j_gene: TRBJ1-2

CDR3nt: TGTGCCAGCAGAAGGGTGCAGGACCCCTACGAGCAGTACTTC
CDR3aa: CASRRVQDPYEQYF
len: 14
v_gene: TRBV2
abundance: once
d_gene: NA
j_gene: TRBJ2-7

CDR3nt: TGTGCCAGCAGTGAGGGACCTTTATATGGCTACACCTTC
CDR3aa: CASSEGPLYGYTF
len: 13
v_gene: TRBV2
abundance: NA
d_gene: NA
j_gene: TRBJ1-2

CDR3nt: TGTGCCAGCAGCTTGGTTCAGGGGGCAGGGGTGGCGTACAATGAGCAGTTCTTC
CDR3aa: CASSLVQGAGVAYNEQFF
len: 18
v_gene: TRBV5-5
abundance: NA
d_gene: TRBD1
j_gene: TRBJ2-1

CDR3nt: TGTGCCAGCAGTTCAAAGAGCTCCTACAATGAGCAGTTCTTC
CDR3aa: CASSSKSSYNEQFF
len: 14
v_gene: TRBV7-9
abundance: NA
d_gene: NA
j_gene: TRBJ2-1

CDR3nt: TGTGCCAGCAGTAATCTCGCGAACACCGGGGAGCTGTTTTTT
CDR3aa: CASSNLANTGELFF
len: 14
v_gene: TRBV6-1
abundance: few
d_gene: NA
j_gene: TRBJ2-2

CDR3nt: TGTGCCAGCAGTAGGGGACTGGCCTCCTACGAGCAGTACTTC
CDR3aa: CASSRGLASYEQYF
len: 14
v_gene: TRBV9
abundance: once
d_gene: NA
j_gene: TRBJ2-7

CDR3nt: TGTGCCAGCAGTTACTCAAGGGGGACGGGCACAGATACGCAGTATTTT
CDR3aa: CASSYSRGTGTDTQYF
len: 16
v_gene: TRBV6-5
abundance: NA
d_gene: NA
j_gene: TRBJ2-3

CDR3nt: TGTGCCAGCAGCAGCTTTATCCGGGACAAACTCTACAATGAGCAGTTCTTC
CDR3aa: CASSSFIRDKLYNEQFF
len: 17
v_gene: TRBV5-6
abundance: NA
d_gene: NA
j_gene: TRBJ2-1

CDR3nt: TGCGCCAGCAGCTTCCGCCCCGACGGGGAGCTGTTTTTT
CDR3aa: CASSFRPDGELFF
len: 13
v_gene: TRBV5-1
abundance: NA
d_gene: NA
j_gene: TRBJ2-2

CDR3nt: TGTGCCAGCAGCCTGAGGGCGGAGGGAAACACCGGGGAGCTGTTTTTT
CDR3aa: CASSLRAEGNTGELFF
len: 16
v_gene: TRBV7-9
abundance: NA
d_gene: NA
j_gene: TRBJ2-2

CDR3nt: TGTGCCAGCAGCTTACAGGGAGGATTCTACGAGCAGTACTTC
CDR3aa: CASSLQGGFYEQYF
len: 14
v_gene: TRBV7-3
abundance: NA
d_gene: NA
j_gene: TRBJ2-7

CDR3nt: TGTGCCAGCAGTTTAGTATCCGGGACAGGTAGCTATGGCTACACCTTC
CDR3aa: CASSLVSGTGSYGYTF
len: 16
v_gene: TRBV27
abundance: few
d_gene: TRBD1
j_gene: TRBJ1-2

CDR3nt: TGTGCCAGCAGAGCCGGGACAGGGGGCTCATCGGACACTGAAGCTTTCTTT
CDR3aa: CASRAGTGGSSDTEAFF
len: 17
v_gene: TRBV28
abundance: NA
d_gene: TRBD1
j_gene: TRBJ1-1

CDR3nt: TGTGCCAGCAGCGTAGGGCAGCTCACCGGGGAGCTGTTTTTT
CDR3aa: CASSVGQLTGELFF
len: 14
v_gene: TRBV9
abundance: NA
d_gene: NA
j_gene: TRBJ2-2

CDR3nt: TGTGCCAGCAGCCGGTCGGGGAGGACGGACTATGGCTACACCTTC
CDR3aa: CASSRSGRTDYGYTF
len: 15
v_gene: TRBV5-8
abundance: NA
d_gene: NA
j_gene: TRBJ1-2